The 27 T cell receptor beta chains below all came from one sample that was sequenced in a study of T cells after yellow fever vaccination. TCRdb called the 5' RACE reads again in MiXCR, with one record for every CDR3 protein. Of almost 600,000 distinct CDR3 sequences in the sample, approximately 13% were seen once. The material sequenced was PBMCs, taken on the day of the yellow fever booster vaccination. These receptors were obtained from a young man who received the YFV17D yellow fever vaccine.

This clonotype was picked up one time. The chain has TRBV20-1 and TRBJ2-3; maybe TRBD2 (6 bases). V was trimmed by 6 bases and J by 0 bases, leaving 16 bases between them. Germline values: CDR1 DFQATT, CDR2 SNEGSKA (reference sequence). The CDR3 has 15 amino acids. The chain's CDR3 is CSAEGRGASTDTQYF. The CDR3 DNA follows: TGCAGTGCCGAGGGCCGCGGGGCTAGCACAGATACGCAGTATTTT.

In this sample, this clonotype turned up a few times. V and J are TRBV12-3 or TRBV12-4 and TRBJ2-1; the D gene could be TRBD1 or TRBD2 (5 bases each). CDR3 length: 13 amino acids. Trimming left V 7 bases short and J 9 bases short, with 16 bases between. CDR3 region: CASTETSRGEQFF. CDR3 coding DNA: TGTGCCAGCACCGAAACATCGAGGGGTGAGCAGTTCTTC.

The chain joins TRBV3-1 to TRBJ2-1, with unresolved D. The length of the CDR3 is 14 residues. Deletions cut 4 bases from V and 2 bases from J, with 9 bases between. Germline loops: CDR1 LGHDT, CDR2 YNNKEL (reference sequence). CDR3 DNA: TGTGCCAGCAGCCTCATGACCGCCTACAATGAGCAGTTCTTC. Encoded protein: CASSLMTAYNEQFF.

This chain connects TRBV7-2 to TRBJ2-2, with D maybe TRBD1 (6 bases). Per germline, CDR1 SGHTA and CDR2 FQGNSA. The CDR3 sequence is 13 residues long. V gave up 7 bases and J gave up 8 bases, with 14 bases separating them. The CDR3 loop is CASNLQGSGELFF. The CDR3, as DNA: TGTGCCAGCAACCTACAGGGATCTGGGGAGCTGTTTTTT.

There are a few counts of this clonotype. The genes are TRBV20-1 and TRBJ2-1; D is uncertain. Germline assignment: CDR1 DFQATT and CDR2 SNEGSKA (reference sequence). V lost 6 bases and J 8 bases, leaving 17 bases between the germline ends. The CDR3 totals 13 residues. The CDR3 spells CSAEGPSVDEQFF. The CDR3 bases are TGCAGTGCGGAAGGGCCCTCTGTGGATGAGCAGTTCTTC.

This clonotype appeared a few times. The chain employs TRBV30 and TRBJ2-1; TRBD2 matches at 14 bases. There are 15 residues in the CDR3. From germline, CDR1 is GTSNPN and CDR2 SVGIG (reference sequence). After removal of 4 bases from V and 15 bases from J, the junction contained 14 bases not matched to a gene. The CDR3 spells CAWNSNPGLAGDMFF. CDR3 in DNA: TGTGCCTGGAATTCAAATCCGGGACTAGCGGGAGATATGTTCTTC.

This clonotype occurred a few times. The chain has TRBV5-4 and TRBJ2-3; no clear D. The CDR3 contains 11 residues. V shed 7 bases and J shed 5 bases, with 8 bases lying between them. Germline V gives CDR1 SGHNT, CDR2 YYREEE (reference sequence). CDR3 coding DNA: TGTGCCAGCGGAGATTTAGATACGCAGTATTTT. Amino acid sequence: CASGDLDTQYF. The full variable domain, with the rest looked up from reference TRBV5-4 and TRBJ2-3, is ETGVTQSPTHLIKTRGQQVTLRCSSQSGHNTVSWYQQALGQGPQFIFQYYREEENGRGNFPPRFSGLQFPNYSSELNVNALELDDSALYLCASGDLDTQYFGPGTRLTVL.

This chain's CDR3 is CASSLEGLANYYEQYF. DNA of the CDR3: TGCGCCAGCAGCTTGGAGGGACTAGCCAACTACTACGAGCAGTACTTC. The chain employs TRBV5-1 and TRBJ2-7; 9 bases agree with TRBD2. Germline CDR1 reads SGHRS; CDR2 reads YFSETQ. V lost 0 bases to trimming and J lost 3 bases; unmatched junction nucleotides: 7. There are 16 residues in the CDR3.

This clonotype has more than one count but fewer than ten. This chain joins TRBV23-1 and TRBJ2-3, with 11 bases lining up with TRBD2. TRBV23-1 is marked as an open reading frame, function uncertain. CDR3 length equals 16 residues. The ends lost 10 bases at V and 4 bases at J; junction bases unmatched: 13. The CDR3 nucleotides are TGCGCCACTCGCAATTTAGCGGGAGGGCCAGCAGATACGCAGTATTTT. Encoded protein: CATRNLAGGPADTQYF.

The J gene is TRBJ2-1, the V gene TRBV7-3; tentatively, D is TRBD1 or TRBD2 (6 bases each). The germline V gene has CDR1 SGHTA and CDR2 FQGTGA. Deletions cut 5 bases from V and 5 bases from J, with 22 bases between. The CDR3 runs to 17 residues. The CDR3 coding sequence is TGTGCCAGCAGCGTAAATTGGGGGGCAGGGAAGGACAATGAGCAGTTCTTC. Residues: CASSVNWGAGKDNEQFF.

The chain has TRBV10-3 and TRBJ2-2, with D unresolved. In germline, CDR1 is ENHRY, CDR2 SYGVKD. Trimming pared 0 bases from V and 6 bases from J, leaving 17 bases between. This CDR3 region has 17 residues. The CDR3 coding sequence is TGTGCCATCAGTGAGTCGCCATCAAGGAATTCGGCCGGGGAGCTGTTTTTT. It translates to CAISESPSRNSAGELFF.

This clonotype has only a few counts. The genes are TRBV18 and TRBJ2-7; D is perhaps TRBD2 (6 bases). V lost 2 bases and J lost 2, with 10 bases in between. The length of the CDR3 is 14 residues. CDR1 is KGHSH and CDR2 is LQKENI in the germline V gene. The CDR3 DNA follows: TGTGCCAGCTCACCAGGAGGGTTTCCCTACGAGCAGTACTTC. Residues: CASSPGGFPYEQYF.

The chain employs TRBV29-1 and TRBJ2-7, with D possibly being TRBD2 (5 bases). This CDR3 is 14 amino acids long. Germline CDR1 SQVTM, CDR2 ANQGSEA. Between the trimmed V and J ends, which lost 4 bases and 3 bases, there was a span of 16 bases. CDR3 sequence reads: CSVVLSNRGYEQYF. In DNA form, the CDR3 reads TGCAGCGTTGTTCTCTCCAACCGGGGCTACGAGCAGTACTTC.

A few counts support this clonotype. The chain links TRBV29-1 to TRBJ1-5, with a possible D match to TRBD1 (5 bases). Deletions cut 6 bases from V and 7 bases from J, with 16 bases between. CDR1 is SQVTM and CDR2 is ANQGSEA in the germline V gene. The CDR3 runs to 13 residues. The CDR3, as DNA: TGCAGCGTCGCCTTGACAGCGGACCAGCCCCAGCATTTT. It translates to CSVALTADQPQHF.

This rearrangement joins TRBV5-6 to TRBJ2-3; TRBD2 is a possible D gene (6 bases). V lost 4 bases, J lost 5 bases, and 17 bases lay in between. The germline CDR1 and CDR2 sequences are SGHDT and YYEEEE. This CDR3 comprises 15 residues. CDR3 DNA sequence: TGTGCCAGCAGCCGCCGGGCACGCGGGGAAGATACGCAGTATTTT. It specifies CASSRRARGEDTQYF. The entire variable domain, with the rest obtained from reference TRBV5-6 and TRBJ2-3, is as follows: DAGVTQSPTHLIKTRGQQVTLRCSPKSGHDTVSWYQQALGQGPQFIFQYYEEEERQRGNFPDRFSGHQFPNYSSELNVNALLLGDSALYLCASSRRARGEDTQYFGPGTRLTVL.

This clonotype was seen a few times. The chain is built from TRBV5-1 and TRBJ2-3; TRBD2 matches 11 bases. The trim removed 4 bases at V and 0 bases at J, leaving 10 bases unmatched. The CDR3 loop spans 18 amino acids. Looked up from germline, CDR1 is SGHRS and CDR2 is YFSETQ. The chain's CDR3 is CASSVLGTSGTSTDTQYF. The CDR3, as DNA: TGCGCCAGCAGCGTTTTGGGGACTAGCGGAACTAGCACAGATACGCAGTATTTT.

This chain connects TRBV20-1 to TRBJ2-2; D gene uncertain. Germline CDR1 and CDR2: DFQATT and SNEGSKA (reference sequence). The V gene lost 0 bases and the J gene lost 5 bases, with 4 bases spanning the gap. This CDR3 is built from 12 residues. The CDR3 DNA sequence: TGCAGTGCTAGAGATCTTACCGGGGAGCTGTTTTTT. Its protein is CSARDLTGELFF.

This clonotype was seen many times. This rearrangement joins TRBV12-3 or TRBV12-4 to TRBJ1-6; D ambiguous. The germline V and J ends were trimmed by 0 bases and 8 bases, with 2 bases remaining between them. This CDR3 contains 12 residues. CDR3 coding DNA: TGTGCCAGCAGTTTAGCGTATTCACCCCTCCACTTT. Protein: CASSLAYSPLHF.

This clonotype was picked up a small number of times. The chain joins TRBV4-3 to TRBJ1-2; D perhaps matches TRBD1 (5 bases). Looked up from germline, CDR1 is LGHNA and CDR2 is YSLEER. This CDR3 comprises 16 residues. Trimming left V 4 bases short and J 6 bases short, with 21 bases between. The DNA for the CDR3 is TGCGCCAGCAGCCCCGGCGGGGGTCGTGACAGCGATGGCTACACCTTC. Its protein product is CASSPGGGRDSDGYTF.

This chain uses TRBV20-1 with TRBJ2-7; D perhaps matches TRBD2 (5 bases). Trimming pared 6 bases from V and 7 bases from J, leaving 22 bases between. Germline V gene data show CDR1 as DFQATT and CDR2 as SNEGSKA (reference sequence). This CDR3 comprises 14 residues. The CDR3: CSATRSGPSREQYF. Here the CDR3 DNA reads TGCAGTGCGACGAGGAGCGGACCTTCTCGGGAGCAGTACTTC.

This clonotype was detected only a few times. The rearrangement uses TRBV4-2 and TRBJ2-5; D is ambiguous. CDR3 length equals 13 residues. The germline V gene has CDR1 LGHNA and CDR2 YNFKEQ. The V and J ends lost 0 bases and 5 bases respectively, with 7 bases between them. CDR3 bases: TGTGCCAGCAGCCAAGACTGGCGGGAGACCCAGTACTTC. Its protein is CASSQDWRETQYF.

The gene calls are TRBV13 and TRBJ1-1; D is perhaps TRBD1 (5 bases). CDR3 length: 22 amino acids. V shed 5 bases and J shed 0 bases, with 34 bases lying between them. The V gene's germline CDR1 is PRHDT and CDR2 FYEKMQ (reference sequence). This chain's CDR3 is CASSHLNWGIQGTRELNTEAFF. The CDR3 coding sequence is TGTGCCAGCAGCCACCTTAACTGGGGGATTCAAGGGACGAGGGAACTGAACACTGAAGCTTTCTTT.

The gene calls are TRBV28 and TRBJ2-2; D is possibly TRBD1 or TRBD2 (5 bases each). The CDR3 loop spans 14 amino acids. The germline V and J ends were trimmed by 6 bases and 6 bases, with 14 bases remaining between them. Germline V gene lookup returns CDR1 MDHEN and CDR2 SYDVKM. The CDR3 sequence is CASSQVGVAGELFF. The CDR3 DNA reads TGTGCCAGCAGCCAAGTGGGGGTCGCCGGGGAGCTGTTTTTT.

This clonotype was observed a handful of times. The chain uses TRBV7-8 and TRBJ2-7; maybe TRBD1 (6 bases). Germline CDR1 is SGHVS and CDR2 is FQNEAQ. Deletions cut 5 bases from V and 3 bases from J, with 14 bases between. There are 14 residues in the CDR3. The CDR3 DNA reads TGTGCCAGCAGCCCCCCCCAGGGGCTCTACGAGCAGTACTTC. Translating it yields CASSPPQGLYEQYF.

The rearrangement uses TRBV7-2 and TRBJ1-5; the match to TRBD1 covers 9 bases. The CDR3 has 17 amino acids. The V gene's germline CDR1 is SGHTA and CDR2 FQGNSA. V shed 3 bases and J 3 bases; nucleotides not matched to a gene: 9. CDR3 loop: CASSLQGRDRDNQPQHF. DNA for the CDR3: TGTGCCAGCAGCTTGCAGGGAAGGGACAGGGACAATCAGCCCCAGCATTTT.

Details on this clonotype: No conserved phenylalanine or tryptophan is present at the end of the CDR3, so a read error is the likely explanation. The DNA is omitted, as the CDR3 cannot be located on it reliably, and the CDR3 follows TCRdb's listing. This chain uses TRBV28 with TRBJ2-5; no check of the table's D call, TRBD1, against the DNA was made. Germline CDR1 reads MDHEN; CDR2 reads SYDVKM. Ends included, the CDR3 has 8 residues. This chain's CDR3 is CASSSGGL.

The chain carries TRBV4-3 and TRBJ2-3, with D hard to call. The CDR3 covers 16 residues. V dropped 2 bases and J dropped 4 bases, with 16 bases sitting between them. The V gene's germline CDR1 is LGHNA and CDR2 YSLEER. For the CDR3, the DNA is TGCGCCAGCAGCCAAACGGCGCATCCGCGTTCAGATACGCAGTATTTT. Its protein is CASSQTAHPRSDTQYF.